This T cell receptor (beta chain) was recorded in a study of blood T cell repertoires in COVID-19 (dated by TCRdb to the early 2020s). About the study as a whole: Samples covering the acute and convalescent phases of COVID-19 were provided by collaborators in the United States, Italy and Spain. The prospective study material was composed of cDNA or gDNA derived from T cells, B-cell-depleted T cells, or PBMCs. Subjects who had been exposed to COVID-19, were actively infected with it, or had recovered from it provided the deeply sampled blood TCRbeta repertoires that made up the dataset. A freely available public database, intended as a resource for researchers studying the immune response to SARS-CoV-2, is where the repertoires were released. The samples were drawn from two sources: the first 160 participants of the ongoing ImmuneRACE study, and 950 to 1,500 subjects contributed by 6 global collaborators. A de-identified subject ID, COVID-19 status, age in years and sex were almost always included in the sample metadata. HLA class I and class II types, where available, came from metadata supplied by the sample provider rather than from assay-based typing. General conclusions and limits of the study: The amount of clinical and demographic metadata varied by source and participant and was provided uncurated.

The germline V gene yields MGHRA for CDR1 and YSYEKL for CDR2. The V end gives up 4 bases and the J end 4 bases, leaving 7 bases in the junction not matched to a gene. Inclusive of the bounding cysteine and phenylalanine, the CDR3 is 14 residues long. Here the CDR3 DNA is all that survives: 42 bases in frame from base 1. Whole blood was collected in K2EDTA tubes by collaborating institutions according to the institutions' own protocols. For TCRbeta analysis, collaborator samples were shipped as frozen whole blood, as isolated PBMCs, or as DNA extracted from either sample type. A note on this clone: Its antigen specificity is not known. Base qualities are not at hand, and no much larger clone is one base apart.

TCRbeta CDR3 regions were amplified from genomic DNA by means of the immunoSEQ Assay, a bias-controlled multiplex PCR. Processing in the source paper ran as follows. Within the assay, amplification of reference gene primers was used to estimate how many nucleated cells each sample contained. Sequence reads were collapsed and filtered to measure the absolute abundance of every unique TCRbeta CDR3 rearrangement. For each sample, productive Simpson clonality was calculated as the square root of Simpson's diversity index across productive rearrangements. Not all clones reach the TCRdb copy of this immuneACCESS table, which keeps in-frame sequences only. Checked studies attribute under half of the gap to unresolved V genes and leave the rest unexplained. V, J and clone size reflect that table, while D and trimming were determined from the DNA. This sample is represented by about 200,000 clones; about four fifths of them were singletons. The top ten clones comprise approximately 12% of the sample.

The V and J genes are TRBV4-1 and TRBJ2-7, with 7 middle bases fitting TRBD2. The source of this sequence is a middle-aged woman with acute or convalescent COVID-19. Sequenced material: peripheral blood. At the DNA level, the sequence is TGCGCCAGCAGCCTACAGCGGGAAACTTACGAGCAGTACTTC. Translated, it reads CASSLQRETYEQYF.